The rows below give T cell receptor beta chains drawn from one sample of a study of regulatory and conventional T cells in RAG deficiency. This table comes from immunoSEQ multiplex PCR, and its TCRdb copy is limited to in-frame clones, with some not included. The table shows 9,500 to 15,000 clones, with around 94% occurring only once. These records were also assigned to another study, of regulatory T cells.

The sample comprised CD127- CD25+ CD4+ Tregs sorted from blood. Every receptor here comes from a human donor in good health. Both conserved end residues are part of each CDR3. The D gene is left open where the match is weak. Clone size is given for some rows only: seen once, a few or many times, or a class if the clone is expanded.

cdr3_aa: CASSVGTYINEQFF
cdr3_nt: TGTGCCAGCAGCGTAGGGACATACATCAATGAGCAGTTCTTC
d_call: NA
clone_size: NA
v_call: TRBV9
j_call: TRBJ2-1

cdr3_aa: CASSPLTGGASPLHF
cdr3_nt: TGTGCCAGCAGCCCACTAACGGGGGGCGCTTCACCCCTCCACTTT
d_call: NA
clone_size: once
v_call: TRBV7-9
j_call: TRBJ1-6

cdr3_aa: CASSLVGEAGNTIYF
cdr3_nt: TGTGCCAGCAGCTTGGTAGGAGAGGCTGGAAACACCATATATTTT
d_call: NA
clone_size: NA
v_call: TRBV5-4
j_call: TRBJ1-3

cdr3_aa: CASSGIPGGSQETQYF
cdr3_nt: TGCGCCAGCAGTGGCATACCGGGGGGATCCCAAGAGACCCAGTACTTC
d_call: TRBD2
clone_size: NA
v_call: TRBV10-2
j_call: TRBJ2-5

cdr3_aa: CASSLDRGSGANVLTF
cdr3_nt: TGTGCCAGCAGTTTGGACAGGGGTAGTGGGGCCAACGTCCTGACTTTC
d_call: TRBD1
clone_size: NA
v_call: TRBV27
j_call: TRBJ2-6

cdr3_aa: CASSAGTAPTYEQYF
cdr3_nt: TGCGCCAGCAGTGCCGGGACTGCACCTACCTACGAGCAGTACTTC
d_call: NA
clone_size: NA
v_call: TRBV10-2
j_call: TRBJ2-7

cdr3_aa: CASSGRGSYNSPLHF
cdr3_nt: TGTGCCAGTAGTGGGCGGGGCTCCTATAATTCCCCCCTCCACTTT
d_call: NA
clone_size: NA
v_call: TRBV19
j_call: TRBJ1-6

cdr3_aa: CAINYTGFQPQHF
cdr3_nt: TGTGCCATCAATTATACAGGTTTTCAGCCCCAGCATTTT
d_call: NA
clone_size: NA
v_call: TRBV10-3
j_call: TRBJ1-5

cdr3_aa: CASSLDAGGTEAFF
cdr3_nt: TGTGCCAGCAGCTTGGACGCCGGCGGCACTGAAGCTTTCTTT
d_call: NA
clone_size: once
v_call: TRBV5-4
j_call: TRBJ1-1

cdr3_aa: CAWSVGPYGYTF
cdr3_nt: TGTGCCTGGAGTGTTGGGCCTTATGGCTACACCTTC
d_call: NA
clone_size: NA
v_call: TRBV30
j_call: TRBJ1-2

cdr3_aa: CATSRRGLAGQETQYF
cdr3_nt: TGTGCCACCAGCAGAAGAGGCCTAGCGGGTCAAGAGACCCAGTACTTC
d_call: TRBD2
clone_size: NA
v_call: TRBV15
j_call: TRBJ2-5

cdr3_aa: CASSPGQGGRETQYF
cdr3_nt: TGTGCCAGCAGTCCCGGACAGGGCGGTCGAGAGACCCAGTACTTC
d_call: TRBD1
clone_size: NA
v_call: TRBV27
j_call: TRBJ2-5

cdr3_aa: CASSLTYRGVNQPQHF
cdr3_nt: TGTGCCAGCAGCTTAACTTACAGGGGGGTCAATCAGCCCCAGCATTTT
d_call: TRBD1
clone_size: NA
v_call: TRBV13
j_call: TRBJ1-5

cdr3_aa: CASSEWGGAGVETQYF
cdr3_nt: TGTGCCAGCAGTGAATGGGGGGGAGCGGGGGTAGAGACCCAGTACTTC
d_call: TRBD2
clone_size: NA
v_call: TRBV25-1
j_call: TRBJ2-5

cdr3_aa: CAWSVGSGGGQETQYF
cdr3_nt: TGTGCCTGGAGTGTAGGTAGCGGGGGGGGTCAAGAGACCCAGTACTTC
d_call: TRBD2
clone_size: NA
v_call: TRBV30
j_call: TRBJ2-5

cdr3_aa: CSAPSGVVGYF
cdr3_nt: TGCAGTGCCCCCAGCGGGGTGGTCGGGTATTTT
d_call: TRBD2
clone_size: NA
v_call: TRBV20-1
j_call: TRBJ2-3

cdr3_aa: CASKGTRRLNYGYTF
cdr3_nt: TGTGCCAGCAAAGGGACTCGTCGACTCAACTATGGCTACACCTTC
d_call: NA
clone_size: NA
v_call: TRBV27
j_call: TRBJ1-2

cdr3_aa: CASSSRQGRYSEQYF
cdr3_nt: TGCGCCAGCAGCTCAAGACAGGGGAGATACAGCGAGCAGTACTTC
d_call: TRBD1
clone_size: few
v_call: TRBV5-1
j_call: TRBJ2-7

cdr3_aa: CASSRGRGQETQYF
cdr3_nt: TGCGCCAGCAGCAGGGGCAGGGGACAAGAGACCCAGTACTTC
d_call: NA
clone_size: NA
v_call: TRBV5-1
j_call: TRBJ2-5

cdr3_aa: CASSLMGQGFGEQYF
cdr3_nt: TGTGCCAGCAGCTTAATGGGACAGGGCTTTGGGGAGCAGTACTTC
d_call: TRBD1
clone_size: once
v_call: TRBV7-2
j_call: TRBJ2-7

cdr3_aa: CASSRRGYGNTIYF
cdr3_nt: TGTGCCAGCAGTAGACGCGGTTATGGAAACACCATATATTTT
d_call: NA
clone_size: NA
v_call: TRBV6-1
j_call: TRBJ1-3

cdr3_aa: CASSPDRGGLSAENEQFF
cdr3_nt: TGTGCCAGCAGCCCTGATCGGGGGGGCTTGAGCGCTGAGAATGAGCAGTTCTTC
d_call: TRBD2
clone_size: NA
v_call: TRBV11-2
j_call: TRBJ2-1

cdr3_aa: CASGGGRERTDTQYF
cdr3_nt: TGTGCCAGCGGGGGGGGGCGGGAGCGCACAGATACGCAGTATTTT
d_call: NA
clone_size: NA
v_call: TRBV9
j_call: TRBJ2-3

cdr3_aa: CASSQEARGNQPQHF
cdr3_nt: TGCGCCAGCAGCCAAGAGGCTCGGGGGAATCAGCCCCAGCATTTT
d_call: NA
clone_size: NA
v_call: TRBV4-1
j_call: TRBJ1-5

cdr3_aa: CSVGGLVSSTDTQYF
cdr3_nt: TGCAGCGTTGGGGGACTAGTTTCTAGCACAGATACGCAGTATTTT
d_call: TRBD2
clone_size: NA
v_call: TRBV29-1
j_call: TRBJ2-3

cdr3_aa: CASSVGLAGGHETQYF
cdr3_nt: TGTGCCAGCAGCGTAGGCCTAGCGGGGGGGCATGAGACCCAGTACTTC
d_call: TRBD2
clone_size: NA
v_call: TRBV9
j_call: TRBJ2-5

cdr3_aa: CASSQGASGEQYF
cdr3_nt: TGTGCCAGCAGCCAGGGGGCCTCGGGGGAGCAGTACTTC
d_call: TRBD1
clone_size: NA
v_call: TRBV7-9
j_call: TRBJ2-7

cdr3_aa: CASSPSGGIYNEQFF
cdr3_nt: TGTGCCAGTAGTCCCTCTGGGGGGATCTACAATGAGCAGTTCTTC
d_call: NA
clone_size: NA
v_call: TRBV19
j_call: TRBJ2-1

cdr3_aa: CASRTTSNNEQFF
cdr3_nt: TGTGCCAGCAGGACAACTAGCAACAATGAGCAGTTCTTC
d_call: NA
clone_size: NA
v_call: TRBV5-4
j_call: TRBJ2-1

cdr3_aa: CAWTATLNSPLHF
cdr3_nt: TGTGCCTGGACCGCGACTCTAAATTCACCCCTCCACTTT
d_call: NA
clone_size: NA
v_call: TRBV30
j_call: TRBJ1-6

cdr3_aa: CASRSSGVGPNQPQHF
cdr3_nt: TGTGCCAGCAGATCCTCCGGGGTAGGGCCCAATCAGCCCCAGCATTTT
d_call: NA
clone_size: NA
v_call: TRBV27
j_call: TRBJ1-5

cdr3_aa: CASSPTRTGDQPQHF
cdr3_nt: TGTGCCAGCTCACCCACTCGAACGGGGGATCAGCCCCAGCATTTT
d_call: NA
clone_size: once
v_call: TRBV18
j_call: TRBJ1-5

cdr3_aa: CASSYLLRPDTQYF
cdr3_nt: TGTGCCAGCAGCTACCTACTCCGTCCCGATACGCAGTATTTT
d_call: NA
clone_size: NA
v_call: TRBV5-6
j_call: TRBJ2-3

cdr3_aa: CATSRDLRVTNEKLFF
cdr3_nt: TGTGCCACCAGCAGAGATCTGCGGGTAACTAATGAAAAACTGTTTTTT
d_call: NA
clone_size: NA
v_call: TRBV15
j_call: TRBJ1-4

cdr3_aa: CASSVDQWTSGGTDTQYF
cdr3_nt: TGTGCCAGCAGCGTAGATCAGTGGACTAGCGGGGGAACAGATACGCAGTATTTT
d_call: TRBD2
clone_size: NA
v_call: TRBV9
j_call: TRBJ2-3

cdr3_aa: CASSGSGGMTMTGELFF
cdr3_nt: TGTGCCAGCAGTGGTAGCGGGGGCATGACTATGACCGGGGAGCTGTTTTTT
d_call: TRBD2
clone_size: NA
v_call: TRBV6-1
j_call: TRBJ2-2

cdr3_aa: CASSPGQGKNSPLHF
cdr3_nt: TGTGCCAGCTCACCGGGACAGGGGAAGAATTCACCCCTCCACTTT
d_call: TRBD1
clone_size: NA
v_call: TRBV18
j_call: TRBJ1-6

cdr3_aa: CASSLGVWGGEQFF
cdr3_nt: TGTGCCAGCAGCCTCGGGGTGTGGGGAGGTGAGCAGTTCTTC
d_call: NA
clone_size: NA
v_call: TRBV11-2
j_call: TRBJ2-1

cdr3_aa: CASSPNRVGSDSPLHF
cdr3_nt: TGTGCCAGCTCACCAAACAGGGTCGGGTCGGATTCCCCCCTCCACTTT
d_call: NA
clone_size: NA
v_call: TRBV18
j_call: TRBJ1-6

cdr3_aa: CSVLTDYSGANVLTF
cdr3_nt: TGCAGCGTCTTGACTGACTACTCTGGGGCCAACGTCCTGACTTTC
d_call: NA
clone_size: NA
v_call: TRBV29-1
j_call: TRBJ2-6

cdr3_aa: CASSWNPGTSGGGRLEQYF
cdr3_nt: TGCGCCAGCAGCTGGAACCCCGGGACTAGCGGGGGCGGCCGGCTGGAGCAGTACTTC
d_call: TRBD2
clone_size: NA
v_call: TRBV5-1
j_call: TRBJ2-7

cdr3_aa: CASKIQIPNQPQHF
cdr3_nt: TGTGCCAGCAAGATCCAGATACCCAATCAGCCCCAGCATTTT
d_call: NA
clone_size: once
v_call: TRBV6-1
j_call: TRBJ1-5

cdr3_aa: CASSSDRGYGYTF
cdr3_nt: TGTGCCAGCAGCTCCGACAGGGGGTATGGCTACACCTTC
d_call: TRBD1
clone_size: NA
v_call: TRBV5-4
j_call: TRBJ1-2

cdr3_aa: CASSFRPPGTSGNNEQFF
cdr3_nt: TGTGCCAGCAGCTTCCGCCCCCCCGGGACTAGCGGTAACAATGAGCAGTTCTTC
d_call: TRBD2
clone_size: NA
v_call: TRBV7-2
j_call: TRBJ2-1

cdr3_aa: CASSLPSYEQYF
cdr3_nt: TGCGCCAGCAGCTTACCCAGCTACGAGCAGTACTTC
d_call: NA
clone_size: NA
v_call: TRBV5-1
j_call: TRBJ2-7

cdr3_aa: CASSYGQQASNSPLHF
cdr3_nt: TGTGCCAGCAGTTACGGGCAGCAAGCTTCTAATTCACCCCTCCACTTT
d_call: NA
clone_size: NA
v_call: TRBV6-6
j_call: TRBJ1-6

cdr3_aa: CASSRGDVGYTF
cdr3_nt: TGTGCCAGTAGCAGGGGGGATGTGGGCTACACCTTC
d_call: TRBD1
clone_size: NA
v_call: TRBV19
j_call: TRBJ1-2

cdr3_aa: CASSLAGAGAGELFF
cdr3_nt: TGTGCCAGCAGCTTAGCGGGGGCAGGCGCCGGGGAGCTGTTTTTT
d_call: NA
clone_size: NA
v_call: TRBV7-2
j_call: TRBJ2-2

cdr3_aa: CASRKTSGGAGSYNEQFF
cdr3_nt: TGTGCCAGCAGAAAGACTAGCGGGGGGGCCGGGTCCTACAATGAGCAGTTCTTC
d_call: TRBD2
clone_size: NA
v_call: TRBV6-4
j_call: TRBJ2-1

cdr3_aa: CASSKRQGQGGNQPQHF
cdr3_nt: TGTGCCAGTAGTAAACGCCAGGGACAGGGTGGCAATCAGCCCCAGCATTTT
d_call: TRBD1
clone_size: NA
v_call: TRBV19
j_call: TRBJ1-5

cdr3_aa: CASARGGSPYEQYF
cdr3_nt: TGCGCCAGCGCCCGAGGAGGGTCCCCCTACGAGCAGTACTTC
d_call: NA
clone_size: NA
v_call: TRBV5-1
j_call: TRBJ2-7

cdr3_aa: CASSQDTGGFGYTF
cdr3_nt: TGTGCCAGCAGCCAAGATACTGGGGGCTTTGGCTACACCTTC
d_call: NA
clone_size: NA
v_call: TRBV14
j_call: TRBJ1-2

cdr3_aa: CASSPLKLAGDTGELFF
cdr3_nt: TGTGCCAGCAGCCCCCTAAAACTAGCGGGGGACACCGGGGAGCTGTTTTTT
d_call: TRBD2
clone_size: NA
v_call: TRBV7-3
j_call: TRBJ2-2